This T cell receptor (beta chain) derives from a study of vaccination and CD4 T cells after COVID-19. Treatment described: approximately 11-day PBMC culture with coronavirus spike peptide pools or control peptides (ViraFEST assay). This CDR3 has 14 amino acids. Trimming stripped 5 bases from V and 5 bases from J, with 13 bases between. This clonotype turned up a few times. Its antigen is still unknown. Sequencing of cultured CD4+ T cell DNA used the Oncomine TCR Beta short-read assay. TCRdb processed the PCR reads anew with MiXCR; each CDR3 protein has one entry. The sample records fewer than 15,000 distinct CDR3 sequences, about 35% being singletons.

The sequencing sample was made of cultured CD4+ T cells from blood. The rearrangement joins TRBV12-3 or TRBV12-4 to TRBJ1-5; perhaps TRBD1 as D (6 bases). This clonotype originated in a human donor with COVID-19. CDR3 residues: CASSPRGGHQPQHF. Here the CDR3 DNA reads TGTGCCAGCAGTCCCAGGGGAGGGCATCAGCCCCAGCATTTT.